One and the same sample provided the 22 T cell receptor beta chains below, sequenced in a study of CD8 T cells in Susac syndrome. The RNA input was roughly 0.45 to 1 ug, and it was reverse transcribed with random hexamers. MiXCR was run by TCRdb on the immunoSEQ multiplex PCR reads, yielding one entry per CDR3 protein. The table has roughly 110,000 distinct CDR3 sequences, about 90% seen once; the top ten hold around 0.14%. The sample taken for sequencing was CD4+ T cells from PBMCs. Every receptor here comes from a human donor in good health.

V is TRBV5-6 and J is TRBJ2-5; D is unresolved. CDR3 length: 13 residues. Looked up from germline, CDR1 is SGHDT and CDR2 is YYEEEE. The ends were cut back, 3 bases at V and 11 bases at J, with 17 bases in the middle. DNA of the CDR3: TGTGCCAGCAGCTCTACTAAGCAGGCGCCTCAGTACTTC. This codes for CASSSTKQAPQYF.

CDR3 nucleotide sequence: TGTGCCAGCAGCTTAGGTGCTCCAGATACGCAGTATTTT. Its protein product is CASSLGAPDTQYF. This sequence joins TRBV7-2 and TRBJ2-3; D gene uncertain. The CDR3 is 13 amino acids. CDR1 SGHTA and CDR2 FQGNSA come from the germline V gene. With 1 base removed from V and 4 bases from J, the gap between germline ends came to 6 bases.

The rearrangement joins TRBV30 to TRBJ2-7; TRBD1 matches at 8 bases. The V gene's germline CDR1 is GTSNPN and CDR2 SVGIG (reference sequence). There are 13 residues in the CDR3. Trimming cost V 2 bases and J 7 bases; bases outside gene matches: 7. CDR3 sequence reads: CAWSSRGRGEQYF. Here the CDR3 DNA reads TGTGCCTGGAGTTCCAGGGGGCGTGGGGAGCAGTACTTC.

The chain carries TRBV29-1 and TRBJ1-1; 11 positions agree with TRBD1. Germline lookup yields CDR1 SQVTM and CDR2 ANQGSEA. V dropped 7 bases and J dropped 4; count of bases not matched to a gene: 8. The CDR3 has 14 residues. Here the CDR3 reads CSAGTGGSSTEAFF. Here the CDR3 DNA reads TGCAGCGCCGGGACAGGGGGTTCGAGCACTGAAGCTTTCTTT.

V gene TRBV5-1 combines with J gene TRBJ2-7, with D perhaps TRBD2 (6 bases). The CDR3 is 15 amino acids. Germline V gives CDR1 SGHRS, CDR2 YFSETQ. The V and J ends lost 6 bases and 1 base respectively, with 17 bases between them. The CDR3 is CASMGGLTSSYEQYF. Written as DNA, the CDR3 is TGCGCCAGCATGGGGGGACTTACCTCTTCCTACGAGCAGTACTTC.

The chain joins TRBV20-1 to TRBJ2-6; 7 bases match TRBD2. This CDR3 spans 15 amino acids. J gave up 0 bases and V 3 bases, and 2 bases lay outside the gene matches. In germline, CDR1 is DFQATT, CDR2 SNEGSKA (reference sequence). The CDR3 coding sequence is TGCAGTGCTAGGGGGGGGAACTCTGGGGCCAACGTCCTGACTTTC. This codes for CSARGGNSGANVLTF.

V is TRBV20-1 and J is TRBJ1-1; D unclear. V was shortened by 0 bases and J by 1 base, with 9 bases between the two germline ends. Germline loops: CDR1 DFQATT, CDR2 SNEGSKA (reference sequence). The CDR3 runs 14 residues. The CDR3 DNA follows: TGCAGTGCTAGAGAGGGCCATAAGAACACTGAAGCTTTCTTT. Translating gives CSAREGHKNTEAFF.

The chain employs TRBV2 and TRBJ1-4; no clear D. The V gene's germline CDR1 is SNHLY and CDR2 FYNNEI. The CDR3 covers 14 residues. The ends were cut back, 6 bases at V and 13 bases at J, with 21 bases in the middle. The CDR3 sequence is CASRLNRAMLGLFF. The CDR3 nucleotides are TGTGCCAGCAGACTGAACCGGGCCATGCTCGGACTGTTTTTT.

This chain uses TRBV14 with TRBJ2-1; D not resolved. This CDR3 has 16 residues. Trimming took off 1 base at V and 7 bases at J, with 17 bases between the two ends. Germline CDR1 reads SGHDN; CDR2 reads FVKESK. The CDR3 loop reads CASSQAGRQLRNEQFF. CDR3 nucleotides: TGTGCCAGCAGCCAAGCGGGCAGGCAGCTTCGAAATGAGCAGTTCTTC.

As regards this clonotype: At one of its ends the junction is not consistent with the germline gene, which may arise from a read error. V usage is TRBV20-1 and J usage is TRBJ2-7; D is possibly TRBD1 (5 bases). The CDR3 is 14 residues long. The germline gives CDR1 DFQATT, CDR2 SNEGSKA (reference sequence). CDR3 bases: TGCAGTGCTGGAGACAGTGGGGTCTCCTACGAGCAGTACTTC. Translating it yields CSAGDSGVSYEQYF.

The CDR3 bases are TGTGCCAGCAGCCTCCGTAGGGGCCCCTACAATGAGCAGTTCTTC. Its translation is CASSLRRGPYNEQFF. The chain employs TRBV7-9 and TRBJ2-1; tentatively, D is TRBD1 (5 bases). Germline V lookup: CDR1 SEHNR, CDR2 FQNEAQ (reference sequence). Trimming left V 5 bases short and J 2 bases short, with 13 bases between. The CDR3 spans 15 residues.

The rearrangement links TRBV19 to TRBJ2-2; D gene uncertain. CDR1 and CDR2 from the germline V gene are LNHDA and SQIVND (reference sequence). The CDR3 loop spans 15 amino acids. The ends were cut back, 7 bases at V and 6 bases at J, with 18 bases in the middle. CDR3 sequence reads: CASTRAAQAAGELFF. Written as DNA, the CDR3 is TGTGCCAGTACTCGGGCGGCGCAGGCGGCCGGGGAGCTGTTTTTT.

This chain joins TRBV27 and TRBJ2-7, with D perhaps matching TRBD1 or TRBD2 (5 bases each). The V and J ends lost 5 bases and 2 bases respectively, with 13 bases between them. Per the germline V gene, CDR1 is MNHEY and CDR2 is SMNVEV (reference sequence). The CDR3 length is 14 residues. As DNA, the CDR3 is TGTGCCAGCAGTCGGGGCGACACTCCCTACGAGCAGTACTTC. Translated, it gives CASSRGDTPYEQYF.

The gene calls are TRBV2 and TRBJ2-3; 11 nucleotides align to TRBD2. There are 16 residues in the CDR3. Trimming removed 6 bases from V and 0 bases from J; junction bases left unmatched: 5. Germline V gene sequence: CDR1 SNHLY, CDR2 FYNNEI. The CDR3 is CASSPGLAASTDTQYF. CDR3 coding DNA: TGTGCCAGCAGCCCGGGACTAGCGGCTAGCACAGATACGCAGTATTTT.

CDR3 bases: TGTGCCAGCAGTACCGGGACTAGCGGTGTCGTCTCCTACAATGAGCAGTTCTTC. Its translation is CASSTGTSGVVSYNEQFF. This chain links TRBV6-2 or TRBV6-3 with TRBJ2-1, with 11 bases that match TRBD2. The CDR3 spans 18 residues. With 5 bases clipped from V and 0 bases from J, the junction kept 9 bases outside the gene matches. Per germline, CDR1 MNHEY and CDR2 SVGEGT.

The chain is built from TRBV2 and TRBJ2-2; D not resolved. The CDR3 consists of 10 residues. Between the trimmed V and J ends, which lost 8 bases and 7 bases, there was a span of 5 bases. Germline loops: CDR1 SNHLY, CDR2 FYNNEI. CDR3 in DNA: TGTGCCAGCCGAGGCGGGGAGCTGTTTTTT. Its translation is CASRGGELFF.

The chain combines TRBV7-8 with TRBJ2-1; no clear D. This CDR3 region has 15 residues. CDR1 and CDR2 (germline): SGHVS, FQNEAQ. V was cut by 4 bases and J by 6 bases, with 16 bases left in between. DNA of the CDR3: TGTGCCAGCAGCTACATTGAAGGATTTTCCAATGAGCAGTTCTTC. It codes for CASSYIEGFSNEQFF.

This chain uses TRBV27 with TRBJ1-4, with 7 bases lining up with TRBD1. The germline V gene has CDR1 MNHEY and CDR2 SMNVEV (reference sequence). This CDR3 region has 16 residues. J gave up 0 bases and V 7 bases, and 8 bases lay outside the gene matches. The CDR3 here is CASMRTGYATNEKLFF. Written as DNA, the CDR3 is TGTGCCAGCATGCGGACAGGCTATGCAACTAATGAAAAACTGTTTTTT.

The CDR3 DNA reads TGTGCCAGCAGCTTATCTCGAGGAGTGGGCACTGAAGCTTTCTTT. It specifies CASSLSRGVGTEAFF. The rearrangement links TRBV7-2 to TRBJ1-1; D uncertain. From germline, CDR1 is SGHTA and CDR2 FQGNSA. The CDR3 has 15 amino acids. Trimming cost V 2 bases and J 4 bases, with 14 bases left between them.

This clonotype was picked up a small number of times. The chain carries TRBV7-2 and TRBJ2-1; D is undetermined. Germline V gene sequence: CDR1 SGHTA, CDR2 FQGNSA. V lost 5 bases and J 9 bases, leaving 8 bases between the germline ends. This CDR3 has 11 amino acids. The CDR3 region has the DNA TGTGCCAGCAGCCCACTTTTTGAGCAGTTCTTC. Amino acids: CASSPLFEQFF.

The V and J genes are TRBV6-1 and TRBJ1-2; D is uncertain. Trimming took off 6 bases at V and 4 bases at J, with 3 bases between the two ends. CDR1 is MNHNS, CDR2 SASEGT, per germline. This CDR3 spans 10 amino acids. CDR3 DNA sequence: TGTGCCAGCAGCCCCTATGGCTACACCTTC. This sequence encodes CASSPYGYTF.

This chain links TRBV19 with TRBJ1-2; tentative D call: TRBD1 (5 bases). Germline CDR1 is LNHDA and CDR2 is SQIVND (reference sequence). The CDR3 contains 14 residues. V was shortened by 6 bases and J by 7 bases, with 18 bases between the two germline ends. As DNA, the CDR3 is TGTGCCAGTAGCAGTCGTGTATCGGGACCTGGCTACACCTTC. Amino acid sequence: CASSSRVSGPGYTF.